The 27 T cell receptor beta chains below all came from one sample that was sequenced in a study of regulatory dendritic cells for organ transplantation (dated by TCRdb to 2015 to 2018). Sorted T cell subsets were CFSE-labeled and co-cultured for around 5 days with allogeneic regulatory or mature dendritic cells at a 1:10 DC:T ratio. Their recognized antigens are unknown. The method behind the library was the immunoSEQ multiplex PCR assay. As stored in TCRdb, this immuneACCESS dataset retains in-frame rearrangements with V and J assigned. A fraction of the clones does not appear; measured against another copy, unresolved V genes explain less than half of the discrepancy, and the remainder lacks a known reason. The sample table lists more than 9,500 clones, 85% to 90% of them with a count of one. The ten largest clones take up 0.2% to 0.25% of the sample. Sequencing was performed on naive CD8+ T cells from blood cultured with regulatory dendritic cells. According to the study, the label for this sample's cell subset or site signals: CD45RA+ naive T cells. Source of these receptors: a human donor in good health.

The CDR3 nucleotides are TGCGCCAGCAGCCAAGACGGGGGGGGGAACACAGATACGCAGTATTTT. Its protein is CASSQDGGGNTDTQYF. This chain joins TRBV4-3 and TRBJ2-3; 8 bases are shared with TRBD2. CDR3 length: 16 residues. V dropped 0 bases and J dropped 2; count of bases not matched to a gene: 4. Germline lookup yields CDR1 LGHNA and CDR2 YSLEER.

This chain connects TRBV15 to TRBJ1-1; 7 positions agree with TRBD1. CDR1 and CDR2 from the germline V gene are LNHNV and YYDKDF (reference sequence). The CDR3 extends over 13 amino acids. V shed 1 base, J shed 7 bases, and the junction held 3 bases outside the gene matches. CDR3 DNA sequence: TGTGCCACCAGCAGAGTCAGGGGGATTGAAGCTTTCTTT. Residues: CATSRVRGIEAFF.

The chain joins TRBV6-5 to TRBJ1-5; D remains unclear. Per the germline V gene, CDR1 is MNHEY and CDR2 is SVGAGI. Trimming stripped 0 bases from V and 6 bases from J, with 15 bases between. CDR3 length: 16 amino acids. CDR3 amino acids: CASSYSSGFQGQPQHF. The CDR3 coding sequence is TGTGCCAGCAGTTACTCATCGGGTTTTCAAGGTCAGCCCCAGCATTTT.

The chain uses TRBV29-1 and TRBJ2-7, with D possibly matching TRBD1 (5 bases). Germline CDR1 and CDR2: SQVTM and ANQGSEA. The V end was cut by 1 base, the J end by 6 bases, with 19 bases between. The CDR3 extends over 15 amino acids. The CDR3 is CSVEGGSLSRREQYF. The DNA for the CDR3 is TGCAGCGTTGAAGGGGGCAGCCTAAGCCGGCGCGAGCAGTACTTC.

The rearrangement uses TRBV25-1 and TRBJ2-1; 7 bases match TRBD2. The CDR3 spans 16 residues. Germline V gene sequence: CDR1 MGHDK, CDR2 SYGVNS. The trim removed 5 bases at V and 4 bases at J, leaving 11 bases unmatched. CDR3 coding DNA: TGTGCCAGCAGTAAACCGGGGAGGGCGGGTTACAATGAGCAGTTCTTC. This translates into CASSKPGRAGYNEQFF.

The chain joins TRBV5-4 to TRBJ1-2; no reliable D call. Per germline, CDR1 SGHNT and CDR2 YYREEE (reference sequence). The CDR3 sequence is 12 residues long. The V and J ends lost 0 bases and 12 bases respectively, with 12 bases between them. In DNA, the CDR3 is TGTGCCAGCAGCTTGGGAGGGATCGGCGACACCTTC. This sequence encodes CASSLGGIGDTF.

The V and J genes are TRBV25-1 and TRBJ1-2, with 7 bases identical to TRBD1. Per the germline V gene, CDR1 is MGHDK and CDR2 is SYGVNS. The CDR3 loop spans 14 amino acids. V lost 5 bases and J lost 3; bases outside the gene matches: 6. Here the CDR3 reads CASSLGTADYGYTF. The CDR3 DNA is TGTGCCAGCAGTCTCGGGACAGCCGACTATGGCTACACCTTC.

This chain connects TRBV7-9 to TRBJ1-4, with D tentatively TRBD1 (5 bases). Trimming took off 5 bases at V and 8 bases at J, with 12 bases between the two ends. The germline V gene encodes CDR1 SEHNR and CDR2 FQNEAQ (reference sequence). The CDR3 has 13 amino acids. CDR3 region: CASSPGMFEKLFF. CDR3 DNA: TGTGCCAGCAGCCCAGGGATGTTCGAAAAACTGTTTTTT.

The chain is built from TRBV4-1 and TRBJ2-5; 13 nucleotides match TRBD2. V gave up 1 base and J gave up 4 bases; unmatched junction bases: 3. Germline CDR1 reads MGHRA; CDR2 reads YSYEKL. The CDR3 covers 16 residues. The CDR3 DNA follows: TGCGCCAGCAGCCAAGGGACTAGCGGGGGATTAGAGACCCAGTACTTC. Encoded protein: CASSQGTSGGLETQYF.

The chain has TRBV27 and TRBJ2-1, with a weak D call TRBD1 (6 bases). Between the trimmed V and J ends, which lost 7 bases and 3 bases, there was a span of 13 bases. Germline V gene sequence: CDR1 MNHEY, CDR2 SMNVEV (reference sequence). The CDR3 is 14 amino acids. CDR3: CASTQGRGYNEQFF. The CDR3 nucleotides read TGTGCCAGCACCCAGGGCAGGGGCTACAATGAGCAGTTCTTC.

The chain is built from TRBV28 and TRBJ2-7; 12 bases line up with TRBD2. The germline CDR1 and CDR2 sequences are MDHEN and SYDVKM. Trimming cost V 5 bases and J 0 bases; bases outside gene matches: 5. The CDR3 is 16 amino acids. Written as DNA, the CDR3 is TGTGCCAGCAGTCAGCTAGCGGGAGGGTCCTCCTACGAGCAGTACTTC. Amino acid sequence: CASSQLAGGSSYEQYF.

The chain uses TRBV7-9 and TRBJ2-1, with D perhaps given as TRBD1 or TRBD2 (5 bases each). The V end lost 5 bases, the J end lost 9 bases, and 17 bases lay between the germline ends. Germline CDR1 SEHNR, CDR2 FQNEAQ (reference sequence). This CDR3 contains 14 residues. The CDR3, as DNA: TGTGCCAGCAGCGCCACCGGGACGGTACTTGAGCAGTTCTTC. Translation: CASSATGTVLEQFF.

V and J are TRBV9 and TRBJ1-3; no firm D call. Trimming stripped 0 bases from V and 7 bases from J, with 2 bases between. Germline-derived CDR1 and CDR2 are SGDLS and YYNGEE. CDR3 length: 11 residues. The CDR3 DNA reads as TGTGCCAGCAGCGTAGGGAACACCATATATTTT. It specifies CASSVGNTIYF. The whole variable domain, remainder taken from reference TRBV9 and TRBJ1-3, is DSGVTQTPKHLITATGQRVTLRCSPRSGDLSVYWYQQSLDQGLQFLIQYYNGEERAKGNILERFSAQQFPDLHSELNLSSLELGDSALYFCASSVGNTIYFGEGSWLTVV.

V and J are TRBV7-2 and TRBJ2-2; D is unresolved. The CDR3 spans 14 residues. Trimming stripped 5 bases from V and 7 bases from J, with 14 bases between. Germline loops: CDR1 SGHTA, CDR2 FQGNSA. The CDR3 bases are TGTGCCAGCAGCCTTGTGAAGGGTTTCGGGGAGCTGTTTTTT. Residues: CASSLVKGFGELFF.

V and J are TRBV30 and TRBJ2-1; 8 bases match TRBD2. The V and J ends lost 5 bases and 2 bases, in that order; junction bases with no gene match: 5. Germline-derived CDR1 and CDR2 are GTSNPN and SVGIG (reference sequence). The CDR3 is made up of 14 amino acids. CDR3 sequence (DNA): TGTGCCTGGGGACCGGGACTAGCCTACAATGAGCAGTTCTTC. It codes for CAWGPGLAYNEQFF.

The chain links TRBV13 to TRBJ2-1; tentatively, D is TRBD1 (6 bases). The CDR3 is made up of 15 amino acids. Trimming cost V 5 bases and J 5 bases, with 16 bases left between them. Germline V gene sequence: CDR1 PRHDT, CDR2 FYEKMQ (reference sequence). CDR3 sequence: CASSQTKTGDNEQFF. The CDR3 DNA follows: TGTGCCAGCAGCCAAACGAAGACAGGAGACAATGAGCAGTTCTTC. The whole variable domain, filled in from reference TRBV13 and TRBJ2-1, reads AAGVIQSPRHLIKEKRETATLKCYPIPRHDTVYWYQQGPGQDPQFLISFYEKMQSDKGSIPDRFSAQQFSDYHSELNMSSLELGDSALYFCASSQTKTGDNEQFFGPGTRLTVL.

The rearrangement uses TRBV5-8 and TRBJ2-3; 13 bases match TRBD2. CDR1 is SGHTS and CDR2 is YDEGEE in the germline V gene. The CDR3 contains 16 residues. With V trimmed by 4 bases and J by 4 bases, 6 bases remained unmatched. The CDR3: CASSPGTSGESDTQYF. Written as DNA, the CDR3 is TGTGCCAGCAGCCCCGGGACTAGCGGGGAATCAGATACGCAGTATTTT.

The chain combines TRBV7-3 with TRBJ2-3, with TRBD2 matching 8 bases. V lost 4 bases and J lost 4; bases outside the gene matches: 7. There are 15 residues in the CDR3. Germline lookup yields CDR1 SGHTA and CDR2 FQGTGA. For the CDR3, the DNA is TGTGCCAGCAGCTGGCTAGCGGGCCCCCCAGATACGCAGTATTTT. This gives the protein CASSWLAGPPDTQYF.

The chain is built from TRBV4-3 and TRBJ2-3; D not resolved. Looked up from germline, CDR1 is LGHNA and CDR2 is YSLEER. The ends were cut back, 2 bases at V and 2 bases at J, with 14 bases in the middle. The CDR3 extends over 16 amino acids. CDR3 loop: CASSQRPVALTDTQYF. DNA of the CDR3: TGCGCCAGCAGCCAACGACCAGTAGCTCTCACAGATACGCAGTATTTT.

The V call is TRBV9, the J call TRBJ1-2; D not resolved. The CDR3 is 13 residues long. Germline V gene sequence: CDR1 SGDLS, CDR2 YYNGEE. Trimming took 7 bases from V and 6 from J, leaving 16 bases between them. Here the CDR3 reads CASRDGRRNGYTF. In nucleotides, the CDR3 is TGTGCCAGCCGAGACGGGCGTAGGAATGGCTACACCTTC.

The chain has TRBV4-2 and TRBJ2-1; possible D gene TRBD1, 6 bases. The length of the CDR3 is 15 residues. Trimming took 1 base from V and 0 from J, leaving 7 bases between them. From germline, CDR1 is LGHNA and CDR2 YNFKEQ. The chain's CDR3 is CASSQVQGSYNEQFF. The CDR3 bases are TGTGCCAGCAGCCAAGTACAGGGCTCCTACAATGAGCAGTTCTTC.

The chain links TRBV27 to TRBJ2-2, with D possibly TRBD2 on 6 matching bases. CDR3 size: 15 residues. The V end was cut by 6 bases, the J end by 1 base, with 12 bases between. Germline V gene lookup returns CDR1 MNHEY and CDR2 SMNVEV (reference sequence). CDR3 loop: CASRSGVLNTGELFF. For the CDR3, the DNA is TGTGCCAGCAGGTCGGGGGTCCTGAACACCGGGGAGCTGTTTTTT.

The J gene is TRBJ2-7, the V gene TRBV6-6, with 8 bases lining up with TRBD2. CDR3 size: 16 residues. Germline CDR1 is MNHNY and CDR2 is SVGAGI (reference sequence). V shed 2 bases, J shed 2 bases, and the junction held 8 bases outside the gene matches. This CDR3 reads CASSYGKRGPTYEQYF. The DNA of the CDR3 is TGTGCCAGCAGTTACGGCAAGCGGGGGCCAACCTACGAGCAGTACTTC.

This clone appeared a single time. The gene calls are TRBV28 and TRBJ2-7; D is undetermined. V dropped 5 bases and J dropped 2 bases, with 10 bases sitting between them. Germline V gene sequence: CDR1 MDHEN, CDR2 SYDVKM. The CDR3 runs to 13 residues. The DNA for the CDR3 is TGTGCCAGCAGTCCCACCTTCACCTACGAGCAGTACTTC. It specifies CASSPTFTYEQYF.

The chain has TRBV28 and TRBJ2-6; D not certain. The CDR3 is made up of 15 amino acids. V was trimmed by 5 bases and J by 0 bases, leaving 8 bases between them. From germline, CDR1 is MDHEN and CDR2 SYDVKM. CDR3: CASSPFRSGANVLTF. DNA for the CDR3: TGTGCCAGCAGTCCCTTTCGCTCTGGGGCCAACGTCCTGACTTTC. The full variable domain, completed using reference TRBV28 and TRBJ2-6, is DVKVTQSSRYLVKRTGEKVFLECVQDMDHENMFWYRQDPGLGLRLIYFSYDVKMKEKGDIPEGYSVSREKKERFSLILESASTNQTSMYLCASSPFRSGANVLTFGAGSRLTVL.

The chain is built from TRBV9 and TRBJ2-5; the match to TRBD2 covers 7 bases. Germline CDR1 is SGDLS and CDR2 is YYNGEE. This CDR3 is 14 amino acids long. V dropped 2 bases and J dropped 5; count of bases not matched to a gene: 6. CDR3 sequence reads: CASSVTGGYETQYF. The DNA for the CDR3 is TGTGCCAGCAGCGTCACGGGGGGATACGAGACCCAGTACTTC.

J is TRBJ2-1 and V is TRBV29-1, with TRBD2 matching 7 bases. Germline V gene sequence: CDR1 SQVTM, CDR2 ANQGSEA. J was trimmed by 6 bases and V by 1 base; bases with no gene match: 9. The CDR3 is made up of 15 amino acids. The CDR3 coding sequence is TGCAGCGTTGAAGTGTTGGTAACGGGGGGCAATGAGCAGTTCTTC. Residues: CSVEVLVTGGNEQFF.